What follows are 25 T cell receptor beta chains derived from one specimen sequenced in a study of cytotoxic CD8 clonotypes in ibrutinib-treated CLL. Repertoires were generated with immunoSEQ multiplex PCR, while TCRdb's copy carries only in-frame clones and drops some. The table shows about 310,000 clones, with roughly 79% occurring only once. This specimen was PBMCs, taken before ibrutinib treatment. The source of these receptors is a human donor with chronic lymphocytic leukemia.

Only a few counts were recorded for this clone. The gene calls are TRBV19 and TRBJ2-7; no clear D. V lost 4 bases and J 7 bases, leaving 8 bases between the germline ends. The CDR3 has 11 amino acids. Germline CDR1 reads LNHDA; CDR2 reads SQIVND (reference sequence). The chain's CDR3 is CASSNGPEQYF. CDR3 DNA: TGTGCCAGTAGTAACGGACCAGAGCAGTACTTC. Full variable domain (remainder filled in from reference TRBV19 and TRBJ2-7): DGGITQSPKYLFRKEGQNVTLSCEQNLNHDAMYWYRQDPGQGLRLIYYSQIVNDFQKGDIAEGYSVSREKKESFPLTVTSAQKNPTAFYLCASSNGPEQYFGPGTRLTVT.

The CDR3 protein is CASSHWSGRGNEQFF. The DNA of the CDR3 is TGTGCCAGCAGTCACTGGAGCGGGAGAGGTAATGAGCAGTTCTTC. J is TRBJ2-1 and V is TRBV6-5, with TRBD2 matching 8 bases. Per germline, CDR1 MNHEY and CDR2 SVGAGI. The CDR3 runs to 15 residues. After removal of 5 bases from V and 7 bases from J, the junction contained 10 bases not matched to a gene.

The chain combines TRBV10-2 with TRBJ1-5, with no clear D. The germline V gene has CDR1 WSHSY and CDR2 SAAADI. Trimming shortened V by 8 bases and J by 3 bases, and 17 bases separated the two germline ends. CDR3 length: 15 amino acids. CDR3 protein: CASHETRGVNQPQHF. As DNA, the CDR3 is TGCGCCAGCCATGAAACACGGGGAGTCAATCAGCCCCAGCATTTT.

V gene TRBV6-1 combines with J gene TRBJ2-7, with D uncertain. The CDR3 consists of 11 residues. CDR1 is MNHNS, CDR2 SASEGT, per germline. The V end lost 6 bases, the J end lost 1 base, and 4 bases lay between the germline ends. DNA of the CDR3: TGTGCCAGCAGACAGTCCTACGAGCAGTACTTC. It specifies CASRQSYEQYF.

The CDR3 DNA sequence: TGTGCCAGCAGCCTCCGACAGGGGGATGGCTACACCTTC. This encodes CASSLRQGDGYTF. The chain couples TRBV9 to TRBJ1-2; 9 nucleotides line up with TRBD1. Germline V lookup: CDR1 SGDLS, CDR2 YYNGEE. The V segment lost 4 bases and the J segment 6 bases; nucleotides outside the gene matches: 4. There are 13 residues in the CDR3.

The rearrangement joins TRBV10-1 to TRBJ2-3; 12 bases map to TRBD2. The junction had 4 bases not matched to a gene; V was cut back by 3 bases and J by 0 bases. Per germline, CDR1 WNHNN and CDR2 SYGVQD (reference sequence). This CDR3 is 17 amino acids long. Here the CDR3 DNA reads TGCGCCAGCAGTGACCCCGGGACTAGCGGGAGCACAGATACGCAGTATTTT. This encodes CASSDPGTSGSTDTQYF.

This chain uses TRBV5-1 with TRBJ2-7, with D perhaps TRBD1 or TRBD2 (5 bases each). The CDR3 is 14 residues long. V lost 4 bases to trimming and J lost 5 bases, with 16 bases between them. Germline CDR1 SGHRS, CDR2 YFSETQ. DNA for the CDR3: TGCGCCAGCAGCCCCCGGGACCTAAGCGACGAGCAGTACTTC. Translating it yields CASSPRDLSDEQYF. Using reference TRBV5-1 and TRBJ2-7 for the parts outside the CDR3, the full variable domain is KAGVTQTPRYLIKTRGQQVTLSCSPISGHRSVSWYQQTPGQGLQFLFEYFSETQRNKGNFPGRFSGRQFSNSRSEMNVSTLELGDSALYLCASSPRDLSDEQYFGPGTRLTVT.

The sample holds a few counts of this clone. This chain uses TRBV7-8 with TRBJ1-2; D unresolved. V was pared by 3 bases and J by 8 bases, with 7 bases between. Germline V CDR1 and CDR2: SGHVS, FQNEAQ. The CDR3 runs to 11 residues. CDR3 region: CASSFSEGYTF. CDR3 nucleotide sequence: TGTGCCAGCAGCTTCTCCGAGGGCTACACCTTC. Using reference TRBV7-8 and TRBJ1-2 for the parts outside the CDR3, the full variable domain is GAGVSQSPRYKVAKRGQDVALRCDPISGHVSLFWYQQALGQGPEFLTYFQNEAQLDKSGLPSDRFFAERPEGSVSTLKIQRTQQEDSAVYLCASSFSEGYTFGSGTRLTVV.

V usage is TRBV20-1 and J usage is TRBJ2-1; 8 bases line up with TRBD1. The CDR3 has 11 residues. Germline CDR1 and CDR2: DFQATT and SNEGSKA (reference sequence). CDR3 sequence reads: CSPNRGNEQFF. The CDR3 DNA reads as TGCAGCCCAAACAGGGGGAATGAGCAGTTCTTC.

The rearrangement joins TRBV29-1 to TRBJ1-3; 8 bases align to TRBD1. The V and J ends lost 6 bases and 0 bases, in that order; junction bases with no gene match: 4. The CDR3 consists of 14 residues. The germline V gene encodes CDR1 SQVTM and CDR2 ANQGSEA. This CDR3 reads CSVGQGFSGNTIYF. CDR3 DNA sequence: TGCAGCGTAGGACAGGGTTTCTCTGGAAACACCATATATTTT.

This chain uses TRBV2 with TRBJ2-7; 8 bases match TRBD1. This CDR3 is 14 amino acids long. With 7 bases clipped from V and 4 bases from J, the junction kept 9 bases outside the gene matches. The germline V gene has CDR1 SNHLY and CDR2 FYNNEI. The DNA for the CDR3 is TGTGCCAGCAATCGGAGGACAGGGATGTACGAGCAGTACTTC. The encoded protein is CASNRRTGMYEQYF. Full variable domain (remainder filled in from reference TRBV2 and TRBJ2-7): EPEVTQTPSHQVTQMGQEVILRCVPISNHLYFYWYRQILGQKVEFLVSFYNNEISEKSEIFDDQFSVERPDGSNFTLKIRSTKLEDSAMYFCASNRRTGMYEQYFGPGTRLTVT.

The rearrangement joins TRBV27 to TRBJ2-7; the D is unclear. The V gene lost 7 bases and the J gene lost 5 bases, with 21 bases spanning the gap. This CDR3 region has 15 residues. In germline, CDR1 is MNHEY, CDR2 SMNVEV (reference sequence). The CDR3 DNA reads TGTGCCAGCACCTCTAAGGGCTTCCCCTTCCACGAGCAGTACTTC. Translation gives CASTSKGFPFHEQYF.

The chain couples TRBV30 to TRBJ1-1; 9 nucleotides agree with TRBD1. The CDR3 covers 12 residues. After removal of 7 bases from V and 1 base from J, the junction contained 1 base not matched to a gene. Germline V gives CDR1 GTSNPN, CDR2 SVGIG (reference sequence). In DNA form, the CDR3 reads TGTGCCTCGGGACAGGGGAACACTGAAGCTTTCTTT. Amino acid sequence: CASGQGNTEAFF. Based on the CDR3 plus reference TRBV30 and TRBJ1-1, the full variable domain is SQTIHQWPATLVQPVGSPLSLECTVEGTSNPNLYWYRQAAGRGLQLLFYSVGIGQISSEVPQNLSASRPQDRQFILSSKKLLLSDSGFYLCASGQGNTEAFFGQGTRLTVV.

The chain links TRBV30 to TRBJ1-4; D remains unclear. Between the trimmed V and J ends, which lost 2 bases and 7 bases, there was a span of 5 bases. This CDR3 spans 11 amino acids. Germline CDR1 is GTSNPN and CDR2 is SVGIG (reference sequence). In nucleotides, the CDR3 is TGTGCCTGGAGTCCCAGTGAAAAACTGTTTTTT. Translated: CAWSPSEKLFF.

This chain connects TRBV13 to TRBJ1-2; no clear D. V shed 3 bases and J shed 0 bases, with 17 bases lying between them. The CDR3 has 17 amino acids. Germline loops: CDR1 PRHDT, CDR2 FYEKMQ (reference sequence). The CDR3 DNA is TGTGCCAGCAGCTTGGCAAAAAGCGACCTAACTAACTATGGCTACACCTTC. Amino acids: CASSLAKSDLTNYGYTF.

The chain carries TRBV27 and TRBJ2-1; 10 bases map to TRBD2. This CDR3 region has 15 residues. Germline CDR1 is MNHEY and CDR2 is SMNVEV (reference sequence). V gave up 6 bases and J gave up 4 bases; unmatched junction bases: 6. The CDR3 sequence is CASSPGLAAYNEQFF. The DNA of the CDR3 is TGTGCCAGCAGCCCCGGACTAGCGGCATACAATGAGCAGTTCTTC.

V and J are TRBV4-1 and TRBJ2-5, with 8 positions matching TRBD1. This CDR3 spans 17 amino acids. Germline CDR1 and CDR2: MGHRA and YSYEKL. Trimming removed 2 bases from V and 2 bases from J; junction bases left unmatched: 10. CDR3 in amino acids: CASSQFQGAIVQETQYF. In DNA form, the CDR3 reads TGCGCCAGCAGCCAATTCCAGGGGGCAATTGTACAAGAGACCCAGTACTTC.

This clone was seen more than once but under ten times. The rearrangement uses TRBV15 and TRBJ1-4, with D possibly being TRBD1 (6 bases). The CDR3 is made up of 15 amino acids. Germline loops: CDR1 LNHNV, CDR2 YYDKDF (reference sequence). Trimming took 0 bases from V and 6 from J, leaving 11 bases between them. CDR3 in amino acids: CATSRDQGSDEKLFF. The CDR3 coding sequence is TGTGCCACCAGCAGAGATCAGGGGTCGGATGAAAAACTGTTTTTT.

The chain joins TRBV7-8 to TRBJ2-1; no definite D call. Trimming pared 5 bases from V and 6 bases from J, leaving 11 bases between. Germline values: CDR1 SGHVS, CDR2 FQNEAQ. This CDR3 is 13 amino acids long. The CDR3 nucleotides read TGTGCCAGCAGCCCACCGTCCCTCAATGAGCAGTTCTTC. It translates to CASSPPSLNEQFF.

The V gene is TRBV7-5, the J gene TRBJ1-2. TRBV7-5 counts as a pseudogene. This CDR3 has 14 residues. CDR3 coding DNA: TGTGTCAGAAGCTCCACCGACGGAAACTATGGCTACACCTTC. Translation gives CVRSSTDGNYGYTF.

This chain uses TRBV6-5 with TRBJ1-5, with D perhaps TRBD1 (6 bases). Germline CDR1 and CDR2: MNHEY and SVGAGI. CDR3 length: 13 amino acids. Trimming removed 4 bases from V and 4 bases from J, with 8 bases in between. The CDR3 sequence is CASSFTGNQPQHF. The DNA for the CDR3 is TGTGCCAGCAGTTTTACAGGGAATCAGCCCCAGCATTTT.

This chain connects TRBV28 to TRBJ2-5; D is undetermined. V was shortened by 4 bases and J by 1 base, with 1 base between the two germline ends. Germline CDR1 and CDR2: MDHEN and SYDVKM. The length of the CDR3 is 11 residues. CDR3 coding DNA: TGTGCCAGCAGTTCCCAAGAGACCCAGTACTTC. Amino acid sequence: CASSSQETQYF. The full variable domain, rest sourced from reference TRBV28 and TRBJ2-5, is DVKVTQSSRYLVKRTGEKVFLECVQDMDHENMFWYRQDPGLGLRLIYFSYDVKMKEKGDIPEGYSVSREKKERFSLILESASTNQTSMYLCASSSQETQYFGPGTRLLVL.

This clone was recorded many times. The chain employs TRBV6-5 and TRBJ1-1, with a possible D match to TRBD1 (6 bases). V lost 10 bases and J 1 base, leaving 13 bases between the germline ends. The CDR3 consists of 13 residues. Per the germline V gene, CDR1 is MNHEY and CDR2 is SVGAGI. The DNA for the CDR3 is TGTGCCACCGGGAGGGGGGAGAACACTGAAGCTTTCTTT. Its protein product is CATGRGENTEAFF.

The chain combines TRBV30 with TRBJ1-4, with D perhaps matching TRBD1 (6 bases). Trimming removed 4 bases at V and 5 bases at J, with 23 bases between. Germline CDR1 reads GTSNPN; CDR2 reads SVGIG (reference sequence). The CDR3 sequence is 17 residues long. In DNA, the CDR3 is TGTGCCTGGACTAACCGGGGACAACTTGGGAACAATGAAAAACTGTTTTTT. Protein product: CAWTNRGQLGNNEKLFF.

The J gene is TRBJ2-7, the V gene TRBV19; 9 bases match TRBD2. The CDR3 extends over 13 amino acids. Trimming cost V 5 bases and J 2 bases; bases outside gene matches: 1. The germline gives CDR1 LNHDA, CDR2 SQIVND (reference sequence). CDR3 sequence reads: CASSPSGAYEQYF. CDR3 in DNA: TGTGCCAGTAGTCCTAGCGGGGCCTACGAGCAGTACTTC.